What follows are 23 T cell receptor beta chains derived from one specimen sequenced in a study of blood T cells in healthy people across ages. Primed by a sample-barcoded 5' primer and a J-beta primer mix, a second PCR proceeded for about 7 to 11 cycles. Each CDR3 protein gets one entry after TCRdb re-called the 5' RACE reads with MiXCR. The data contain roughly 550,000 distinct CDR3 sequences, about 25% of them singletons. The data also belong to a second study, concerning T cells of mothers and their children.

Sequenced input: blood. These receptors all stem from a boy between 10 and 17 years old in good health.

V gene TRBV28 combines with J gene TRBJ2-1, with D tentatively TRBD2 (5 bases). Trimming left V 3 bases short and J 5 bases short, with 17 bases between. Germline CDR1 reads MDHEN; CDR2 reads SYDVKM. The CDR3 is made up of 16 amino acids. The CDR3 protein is CASSFVVGSANNEQFF. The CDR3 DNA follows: TGTGCCAGCAGTTTTGTGGTGGGTAGCGCTAACAATGAGCAGTTCTTC.

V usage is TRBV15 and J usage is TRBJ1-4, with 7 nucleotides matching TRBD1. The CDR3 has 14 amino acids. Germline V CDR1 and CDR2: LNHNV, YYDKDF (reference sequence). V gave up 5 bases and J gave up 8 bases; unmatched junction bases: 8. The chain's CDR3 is CATSPGSTGEKLFF. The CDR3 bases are TGTGCCACCAGCCCAGGTTCGACAGGGGAAAAACTGTTTTTT. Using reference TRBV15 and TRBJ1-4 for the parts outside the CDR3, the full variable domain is DAMVIQNPRYQVTQFGKPVTLSCSQTLNHNVMYWYQQKSSQAPKLLFHYYDKDFNNEADTPDNFQSRRPNTSFCFLDIRSPGLGDTAMYLCATSPGSTGEKLFFGSGTQLSVL.

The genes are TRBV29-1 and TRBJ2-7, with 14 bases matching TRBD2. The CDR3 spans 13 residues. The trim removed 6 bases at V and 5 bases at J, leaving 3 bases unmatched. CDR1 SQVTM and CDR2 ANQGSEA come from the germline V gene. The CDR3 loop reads CSVGGLAGDEQYF. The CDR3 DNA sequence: TGCAGCGTCGGGGGACTAGCGGGAGACGAGCAGTACTTC.

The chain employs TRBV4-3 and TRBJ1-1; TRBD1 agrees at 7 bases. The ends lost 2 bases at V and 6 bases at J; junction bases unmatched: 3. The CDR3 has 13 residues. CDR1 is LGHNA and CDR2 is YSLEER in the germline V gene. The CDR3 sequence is CASSQSQGAEAFF. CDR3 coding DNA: TGCGCCAGCAGCCAATCTCAGGGGGCTGAAGCTTTCTTT.

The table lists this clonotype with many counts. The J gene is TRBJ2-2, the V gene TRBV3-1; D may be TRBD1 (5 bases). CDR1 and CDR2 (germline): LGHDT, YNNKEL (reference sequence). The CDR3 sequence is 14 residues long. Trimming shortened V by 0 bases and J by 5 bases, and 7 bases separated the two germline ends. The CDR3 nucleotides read TGTGCCAGCAGCCAAGAACAGGCTACCGGGGAGCTGTTTTTT. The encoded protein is CASSQEQATGELFF.

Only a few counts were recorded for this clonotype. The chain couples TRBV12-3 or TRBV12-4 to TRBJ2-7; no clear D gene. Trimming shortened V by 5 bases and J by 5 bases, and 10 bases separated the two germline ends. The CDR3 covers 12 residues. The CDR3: CASSPVWHEQYF. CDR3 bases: TGTGCCAGCAGTCCTGTTTGGCACGAGCAGTACTTC.

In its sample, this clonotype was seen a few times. The CDR3, as DNA: TGTGCCAGCAGTTACTCTGTGGCAAGGCCTAGAGATACGCAGTATTTT. Translated: CASSYSVARPRDTQYF. The genes are TRBV6-5 and TRBJ2-3; D remains ambiguous. Germline CDR1 and CDR2: MNHEY and SVGAGI. Trimming cost V 0 bases and J 5 bases, with 15 bases left between them. The CDR3 consists of 16 residues.

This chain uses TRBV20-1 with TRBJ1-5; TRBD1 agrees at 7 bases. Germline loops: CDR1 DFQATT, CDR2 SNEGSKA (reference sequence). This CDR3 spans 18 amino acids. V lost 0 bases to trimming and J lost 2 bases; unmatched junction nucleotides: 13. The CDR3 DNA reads TGCAGTGCTAGAGAGCTCCGGACAGGCCAAAGTGGCAATCAGCCCCAGCATTTT. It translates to CSARELRTGQSGNQPQHF.

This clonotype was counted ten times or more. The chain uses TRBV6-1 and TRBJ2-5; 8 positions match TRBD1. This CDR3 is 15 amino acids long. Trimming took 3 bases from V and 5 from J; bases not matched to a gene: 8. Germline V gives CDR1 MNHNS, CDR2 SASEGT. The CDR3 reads CASSDGQGARETQYF. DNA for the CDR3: TGTGCCAGCAGTGACGGGCAGGGGGCGCGTGAGACCCAGTACTTC.

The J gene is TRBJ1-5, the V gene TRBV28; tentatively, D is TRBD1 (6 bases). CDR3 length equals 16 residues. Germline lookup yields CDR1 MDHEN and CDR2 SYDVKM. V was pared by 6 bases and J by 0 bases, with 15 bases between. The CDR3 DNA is TGTGCCAGCAGGGGAGGGACACCTTATAGCAATCAGCCCCAGCATTTT. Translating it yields CASRGGTPYSNQPQHF.

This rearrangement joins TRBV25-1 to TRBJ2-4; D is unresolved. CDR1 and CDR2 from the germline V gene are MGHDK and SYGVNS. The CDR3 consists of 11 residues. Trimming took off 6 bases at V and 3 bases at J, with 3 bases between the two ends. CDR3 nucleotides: TGTGCCAGCAGATACAAAAACATTCAGTACTTC. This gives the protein CASRYKNIQYF. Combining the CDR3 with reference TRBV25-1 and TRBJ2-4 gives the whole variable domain EADIYQTPRYLVIGTGKKITLECSQTMGHDKMYWYQQDPGMELHLIHYSYGVNSTEKGDLSSESTVSRIRTEHFPLTLESARPSHTSQYLCASRYKNIQYFGAGTRLSVL.

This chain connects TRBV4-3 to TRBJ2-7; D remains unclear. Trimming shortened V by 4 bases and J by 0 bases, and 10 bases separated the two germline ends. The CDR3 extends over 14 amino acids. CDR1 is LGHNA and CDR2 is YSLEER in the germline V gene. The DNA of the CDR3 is TGCGCCAGCAGCCCCGCAACGGGCTCCTACGAGCAGTACTTC. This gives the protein CASSPATGSYEQYF.

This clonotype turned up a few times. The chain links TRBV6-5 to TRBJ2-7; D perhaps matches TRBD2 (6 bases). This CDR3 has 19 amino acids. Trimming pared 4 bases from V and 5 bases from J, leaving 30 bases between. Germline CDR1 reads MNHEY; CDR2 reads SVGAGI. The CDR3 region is CASSLWLSPEGAYVHEQYF. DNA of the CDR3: TGTGCCAGCAGTTTGTGGCTCAGTCCGGAGGGCGCGTATGTGCACGAGCAGTACTTC.

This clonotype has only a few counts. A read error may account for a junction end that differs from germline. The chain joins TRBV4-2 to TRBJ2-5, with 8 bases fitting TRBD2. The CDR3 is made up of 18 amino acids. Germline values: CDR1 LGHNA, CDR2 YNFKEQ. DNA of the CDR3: TGTGCCAGCGGCCAAATGGCGCCGGGACTAGGGGCCCAAGAGACCCAGTACTTC. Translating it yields CASGQMAPGLGAQETQYF.

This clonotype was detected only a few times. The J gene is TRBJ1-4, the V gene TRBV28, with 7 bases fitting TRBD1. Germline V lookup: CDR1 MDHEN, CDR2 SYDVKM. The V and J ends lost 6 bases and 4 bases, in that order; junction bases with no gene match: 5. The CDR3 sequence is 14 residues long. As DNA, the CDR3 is TGTGCCAGCAGCCGGGACAGAAGTAATGAAAAACTGTTTTTT. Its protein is CASSRDRSNEKLFF.

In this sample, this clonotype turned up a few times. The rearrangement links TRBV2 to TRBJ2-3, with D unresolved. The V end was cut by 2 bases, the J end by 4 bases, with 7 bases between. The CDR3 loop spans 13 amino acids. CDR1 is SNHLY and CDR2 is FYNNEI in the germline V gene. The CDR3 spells CASSEQVSDTQYF. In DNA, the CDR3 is TGTGCCAGCAGTGAACAGGTGTCAGATACGCAGTATTTT.

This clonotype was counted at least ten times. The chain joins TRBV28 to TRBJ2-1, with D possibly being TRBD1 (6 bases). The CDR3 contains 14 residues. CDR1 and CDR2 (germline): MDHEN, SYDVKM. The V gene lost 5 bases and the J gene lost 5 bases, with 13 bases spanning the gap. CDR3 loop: CASSPVDSHNEQFF. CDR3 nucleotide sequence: TGTGCCAGCAGTCCCGTGGACAGCCACAATGAGCAGTTCTTC. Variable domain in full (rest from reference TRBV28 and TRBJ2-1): DVKVTQSSRYLVKRTGEKVFLECVQDMDHENMFWYRQDPGLGLRLIYFSYDVKMKEKGDIPEGYSVSREKKERFSLILESASTNQTSMYLCASSPVDSHNEQFFGPGTRLTVL.

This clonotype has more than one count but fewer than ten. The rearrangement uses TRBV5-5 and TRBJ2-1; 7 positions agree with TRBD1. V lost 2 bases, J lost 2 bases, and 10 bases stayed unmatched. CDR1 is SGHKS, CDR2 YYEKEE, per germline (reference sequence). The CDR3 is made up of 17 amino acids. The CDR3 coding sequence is TGTGCCAGCAGCTTCCAAGTGGAGACAGGGCCCTACAATGAGCAGTTCTTC. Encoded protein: CASSFQVETGPYNEQFF.

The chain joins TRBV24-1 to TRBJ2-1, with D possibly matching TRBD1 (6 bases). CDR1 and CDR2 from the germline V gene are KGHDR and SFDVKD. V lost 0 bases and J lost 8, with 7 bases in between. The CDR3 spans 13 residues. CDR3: CATSDLGGDEQFF. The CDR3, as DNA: TGTGCCACCAGTGATTTGGGGGGCGATGAGCAGTTCTTC.

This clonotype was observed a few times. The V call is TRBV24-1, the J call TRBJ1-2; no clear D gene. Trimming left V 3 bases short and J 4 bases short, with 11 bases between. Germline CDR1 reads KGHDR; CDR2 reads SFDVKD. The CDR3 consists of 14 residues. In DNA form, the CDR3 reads TGTGCCACCAGTGATCCTCCTACCTCCTATGGCTACACCTTC. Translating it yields CATSDPPTSYGYTF.

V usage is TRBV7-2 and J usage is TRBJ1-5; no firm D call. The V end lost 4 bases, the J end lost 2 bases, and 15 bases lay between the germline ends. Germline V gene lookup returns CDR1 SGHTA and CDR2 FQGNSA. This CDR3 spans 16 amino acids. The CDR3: CASSSGVGFGNQPQHF. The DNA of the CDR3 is TGTGCCAGCAGCTCCGGGGTGGGATTCGGCAATCAGCCCCAGCATTTT.

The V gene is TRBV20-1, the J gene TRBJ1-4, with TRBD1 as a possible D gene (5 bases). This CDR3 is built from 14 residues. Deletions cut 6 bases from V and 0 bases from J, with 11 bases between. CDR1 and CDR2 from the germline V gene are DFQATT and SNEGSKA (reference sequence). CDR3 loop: CSASPTATNEKLFF. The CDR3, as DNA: TGCAGTGCGAGTCCGACAGCAACTAATGAAAAACTGTTTTTT.

CDR3 DNA sequence: TGTGCCAGCAGACTAGCTACAAACACCGGGGAGCTGTTTTTT. It codes for CASRLATNTGELFF. The chain uses TRBV7-2 and TRBJ2-2; tentatively, D is TRBD2 (6 bases). Germline V lookup: CDR1 SGHTA, CDR2 FQGNSA. V gave up 6 bases and J gave up 2 bases, with 10 bases separating them. The CDR3 consists of 14 residues.